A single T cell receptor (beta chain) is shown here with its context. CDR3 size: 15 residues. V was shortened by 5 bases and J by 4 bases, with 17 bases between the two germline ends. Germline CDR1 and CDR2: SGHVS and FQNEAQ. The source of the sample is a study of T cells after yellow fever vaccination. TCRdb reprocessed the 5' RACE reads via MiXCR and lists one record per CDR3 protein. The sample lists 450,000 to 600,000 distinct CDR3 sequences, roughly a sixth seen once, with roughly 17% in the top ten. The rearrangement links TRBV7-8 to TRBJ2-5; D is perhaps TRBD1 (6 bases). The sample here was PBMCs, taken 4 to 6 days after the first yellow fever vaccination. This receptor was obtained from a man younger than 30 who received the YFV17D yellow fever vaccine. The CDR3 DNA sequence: TGTGCCAGCAGCCCCACGGCAGGGGTGTTAGAGACCCAGTACTTC. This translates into CASSPTAGVLETQYF.